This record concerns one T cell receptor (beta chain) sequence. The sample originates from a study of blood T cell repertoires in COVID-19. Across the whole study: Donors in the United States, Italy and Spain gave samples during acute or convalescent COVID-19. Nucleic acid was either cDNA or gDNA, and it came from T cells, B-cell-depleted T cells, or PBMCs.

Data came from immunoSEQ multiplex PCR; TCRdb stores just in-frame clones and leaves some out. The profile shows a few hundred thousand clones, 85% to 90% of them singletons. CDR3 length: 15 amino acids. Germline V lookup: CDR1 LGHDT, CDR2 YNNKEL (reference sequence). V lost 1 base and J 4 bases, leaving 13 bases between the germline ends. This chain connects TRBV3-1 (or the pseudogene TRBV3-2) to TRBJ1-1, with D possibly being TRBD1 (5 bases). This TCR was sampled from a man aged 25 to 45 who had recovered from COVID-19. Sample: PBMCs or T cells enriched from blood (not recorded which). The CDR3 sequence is CASSQGVGAGTEAFF. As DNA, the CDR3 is TGTGCCAGCAGCCAAGGGGTAGGGGCTGGCACTGAAGCTTTCTTT.